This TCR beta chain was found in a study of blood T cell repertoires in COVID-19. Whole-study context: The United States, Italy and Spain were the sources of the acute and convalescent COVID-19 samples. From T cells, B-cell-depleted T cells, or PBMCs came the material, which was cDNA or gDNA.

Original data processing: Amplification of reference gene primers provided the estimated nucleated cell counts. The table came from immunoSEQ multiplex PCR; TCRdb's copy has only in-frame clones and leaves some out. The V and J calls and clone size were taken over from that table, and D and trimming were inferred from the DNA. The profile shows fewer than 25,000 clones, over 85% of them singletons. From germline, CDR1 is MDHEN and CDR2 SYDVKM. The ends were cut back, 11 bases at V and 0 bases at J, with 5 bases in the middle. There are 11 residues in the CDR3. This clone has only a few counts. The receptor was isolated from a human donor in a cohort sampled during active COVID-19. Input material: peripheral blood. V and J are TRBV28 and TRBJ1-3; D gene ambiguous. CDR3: CAGRSGNTIYF. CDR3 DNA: TGTGCCGGGCGCTCTGGAAACACCATATATTTT.